The T cell receptor beta chain described here comes from a study of CD8 T cells in Susac syndrome. The ends lost 6 bases at V and 6 bases at J; junction bases unmatched: 4. This CDR3 is built from 13 residues. Germline V lookup: CDR1 SNHLY, CDR2 FYNNEI. Reverse transcription of roughly 0.45 to 1 ug RNA was performed with random hexamers. TCRdb itself ran the immunoSEQ multiplex PCR reads through MiXCR, one entry per CDR3 protein. In the table there are some 120,000 distinct CDR3 sequences, 94% of which are singletons. This TCR was sampled from a human donor in good health. The material sequenced was CD4+ T cells from PBMCs. The chain carries TRBV2 and TRBJ2-3; 9 positions agree with TRBD1. The CDR3 nucleotides read TGTGCCAGCAGGGACAGGGGTACGGATACGCAGTATTTT. It specifies CASRDRGTDTQYF.